This TCR beta chain was documented in a study of blood T cell repertoires in COVID-19. Study-wide background: Sites in the United States, Italy and Spain provided acute and convalescent COVID-19 samples.

Assay used: immunoSEQ multiplex PCR; TCRdb lists only in-frame clones, some missing. The table shows some 100,000 clones, with roughly nine tenths occurring only once. The sequenced material came from peripheral blood. This receptor was obtained from a human donor with active COVID-19. The donor label of this sample is uncertain.

The CDR3 here is CASSIPGAKNIQYF. The CDR3, as DNA: TGTGCCAGTAGTATTCCCGGAGCCAAAAACATTCAGTACTTC. The rearrangement uses TRBV19 and TRBJ2-4, with D unresolved. Germline lookup yields CDR1 LNHDA and CDR2 SQIVND (reference sequence). V dropped 3 bases and J dropped 0 bases, with 6 bases sitting between them. The CDR3 runs to 14 residues.